This T cell receptor beta chain originates from a study of T cell responses to AZD1222 COVID-19 vaccine. Study-level results: Spike-spanning, vaccine-associated CD4 TCRs were dominant at 160-218 and 743-854. Researchers took repertoire samples only after the peak T cell response had come. Seropositive status at baseline applied to only six AZD1222 recipients.

Notes on this clone: Its antigen is unknown.

Using immunoSEQ multiplex PCR, the repertoire was profiled, and TCRdb retains in-frame clones only, with some absent. The sample contains fewer than 110,000 clones, 91% of which appear only once. Germline CDR1 and CDR2: KGHSH and LQKENI. There are 14 residues in the CDR3. Trimming stripped 6 bases from V and 2 bases from J, with 11 bases between. Sample: peripheral blood, taken on day 0 of AZD1222 vaccination. The sequence was collected from an adult in good health. The chain combines TRBV18 with TRBJ2-1, with D perhaps TRBD1 (6 bases). The CDR3: CASSQQGPYNEQFF. In DNA form, the CDR3 reads TGTGCCAGCTCCCAACAGGGTCCCTACAATGAGCAGTTCTTC. Full variable domain (missing parts from reference TRBV18 and TRBJ2-1): NAGVMQNPRHLVRRRGQEARLRCSPMKGHSHVYWYRQLPEEGLKFMVYLQKENIIDESGMPKERFSAEFPKEGPSILRIQQVVRGDSAAYFCASSQQGPYNEQFFGPGTRLTVL.